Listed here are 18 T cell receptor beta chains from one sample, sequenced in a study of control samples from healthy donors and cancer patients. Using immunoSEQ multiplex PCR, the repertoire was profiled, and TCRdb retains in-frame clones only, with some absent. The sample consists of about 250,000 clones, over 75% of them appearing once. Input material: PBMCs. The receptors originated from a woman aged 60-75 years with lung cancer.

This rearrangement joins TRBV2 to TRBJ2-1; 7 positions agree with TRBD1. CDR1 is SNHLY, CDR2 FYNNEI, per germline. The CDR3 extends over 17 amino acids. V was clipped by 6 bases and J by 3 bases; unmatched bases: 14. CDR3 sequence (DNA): TGTGCCAGCAGCCAAACCGCCGGGACAGAGTTCTACAATGAGCAGTTCTTC. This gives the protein CASSQTAGTEFYNEQFF.

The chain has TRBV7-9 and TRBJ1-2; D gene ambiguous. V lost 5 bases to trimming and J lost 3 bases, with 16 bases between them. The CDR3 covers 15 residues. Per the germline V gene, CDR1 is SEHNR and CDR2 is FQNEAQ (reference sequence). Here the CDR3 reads CASSTWTPVHYGYTF. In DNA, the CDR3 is TGTGCCAGCAGCACCTGGACCCCCGTCCACTATGGCTACACCTTC.

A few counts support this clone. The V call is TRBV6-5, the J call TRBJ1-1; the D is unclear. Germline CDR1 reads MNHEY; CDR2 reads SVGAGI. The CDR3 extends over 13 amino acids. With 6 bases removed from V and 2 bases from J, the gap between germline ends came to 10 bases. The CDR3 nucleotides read TGTGCCAGCAGCAACGCGTTTAACACTGAAGCTTTCTTT. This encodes CASSNAFNTEAFF.

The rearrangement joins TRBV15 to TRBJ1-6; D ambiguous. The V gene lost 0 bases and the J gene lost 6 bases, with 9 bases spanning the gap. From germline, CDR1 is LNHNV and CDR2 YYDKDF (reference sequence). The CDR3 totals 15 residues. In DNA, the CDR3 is TGTGCCACCAGCAGAGATCGGGCTGCTAATTCACCCCTCCACTTT. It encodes CATSRDRAANSPLHF.

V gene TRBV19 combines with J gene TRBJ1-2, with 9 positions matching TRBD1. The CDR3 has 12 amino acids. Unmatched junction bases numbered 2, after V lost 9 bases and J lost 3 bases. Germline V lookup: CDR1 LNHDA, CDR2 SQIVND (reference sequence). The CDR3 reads CASDRGYYGYTF. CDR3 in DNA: TGTGCCAGCGACAGGGGGTACTATGGCTACACCTTC.

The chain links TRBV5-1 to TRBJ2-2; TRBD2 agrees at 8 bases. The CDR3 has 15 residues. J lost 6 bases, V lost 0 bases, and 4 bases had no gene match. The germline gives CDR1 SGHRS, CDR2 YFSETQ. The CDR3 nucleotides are TGCGCCAGCAGCTTGGACGGGAGGGCCGCCGGGGAGCTGTTTTTT. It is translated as CASSLDGRAAGELFF.

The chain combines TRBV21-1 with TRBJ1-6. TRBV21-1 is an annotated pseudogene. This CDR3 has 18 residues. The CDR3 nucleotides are TGTGCCAGCAGCAAAGATAGGGGGGAAGTGTCCTATAATTCACCCCTCCACTTT. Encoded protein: CASSKDRGEVSYNSPLHF.

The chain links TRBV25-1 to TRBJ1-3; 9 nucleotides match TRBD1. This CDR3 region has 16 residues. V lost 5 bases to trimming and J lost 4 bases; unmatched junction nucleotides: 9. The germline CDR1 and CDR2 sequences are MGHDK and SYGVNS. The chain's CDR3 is CASSNPGTGIGNTIYF. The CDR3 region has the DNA TGTGCCAGCAGTAACCCCGGGACAGGGATCGGAAACACCATATATTTT.

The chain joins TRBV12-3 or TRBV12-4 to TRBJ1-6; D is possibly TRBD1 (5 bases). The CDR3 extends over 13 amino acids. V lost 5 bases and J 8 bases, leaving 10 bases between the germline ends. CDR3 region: CASSARADSPLHF. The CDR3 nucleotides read TGTGCCAGCAGTGCCAGGGCTGATTCACCCCTCCACTTT.

The CDR3 sequence: CASSDGSAVNEQFF. CDR3 nucleotides: TGCGCCAGCAGCGACGGATCCGCTGTCAATGAGCAGTTCTTC. V is TRBV5-1 and J is TRBJ2-1; D call uncertain. The CDR3 runs 14 residues. Between the trimmed V and J ends, which lost 4 bases and 6 bases, there was a span of 14 bases. CDR1 SGHRS and CDR2 YFSETQ come from the germline V gene.

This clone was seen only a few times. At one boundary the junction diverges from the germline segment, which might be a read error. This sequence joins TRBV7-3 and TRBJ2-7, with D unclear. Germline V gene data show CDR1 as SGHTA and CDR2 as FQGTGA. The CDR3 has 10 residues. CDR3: CASSASGSRF. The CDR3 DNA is TGTGCCAGCAGCGCGTCGGGCTCCCGCTTC.

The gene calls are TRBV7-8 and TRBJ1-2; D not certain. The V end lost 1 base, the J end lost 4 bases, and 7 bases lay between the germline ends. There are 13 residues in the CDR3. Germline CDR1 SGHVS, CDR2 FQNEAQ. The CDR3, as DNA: TGTGCCAGCAGCTTAGGGCCGACCTATGGCTACACCTTC. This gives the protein CASSLGPTYGYTF.

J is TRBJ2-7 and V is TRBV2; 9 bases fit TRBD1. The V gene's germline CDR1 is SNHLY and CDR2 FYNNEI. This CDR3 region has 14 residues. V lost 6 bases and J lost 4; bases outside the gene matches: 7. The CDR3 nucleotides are TGTGCCAGCAGCCCCGGGACAGGGATTTACGAGCAGTACTTC. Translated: CASSPGTGIYEQYF.

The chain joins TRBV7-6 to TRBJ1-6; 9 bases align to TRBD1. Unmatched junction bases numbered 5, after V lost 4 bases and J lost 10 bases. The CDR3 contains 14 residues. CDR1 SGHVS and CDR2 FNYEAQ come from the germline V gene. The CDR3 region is CASSSGQGFSPLHF. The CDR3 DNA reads TGTGCCAGCAGCTCGGGACAGGGCTTCTCACCCCTCCACTTT.

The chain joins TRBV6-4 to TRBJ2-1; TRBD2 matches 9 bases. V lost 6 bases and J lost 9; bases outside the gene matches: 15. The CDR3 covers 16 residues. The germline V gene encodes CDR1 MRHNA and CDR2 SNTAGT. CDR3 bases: TGTGCCAGCAGCCCGACTCGAGCGGGAGGAGGTAGTGAGCAGTTCTTC. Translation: CASSPTRAGGGSEQFF.

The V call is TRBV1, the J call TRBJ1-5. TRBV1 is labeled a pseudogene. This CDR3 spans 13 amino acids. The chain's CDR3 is CTSSRGSNQPQHF. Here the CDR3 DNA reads TGCACCAGCAGCCGAGGTAGCAATCAGCCCCAGCATTTT.

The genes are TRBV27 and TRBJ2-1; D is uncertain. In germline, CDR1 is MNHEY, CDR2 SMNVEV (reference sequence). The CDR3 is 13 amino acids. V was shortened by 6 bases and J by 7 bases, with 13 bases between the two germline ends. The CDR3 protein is CASSPYPFNEQFF. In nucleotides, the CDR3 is TGTGCCAGCAGCCCGTACCCTTTTAATGAGCAGTTCTTC.

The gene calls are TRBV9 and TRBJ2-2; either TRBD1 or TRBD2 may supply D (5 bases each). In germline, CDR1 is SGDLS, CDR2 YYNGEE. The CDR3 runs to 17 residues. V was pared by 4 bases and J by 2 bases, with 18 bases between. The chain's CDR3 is CASSTLGGKGNTGELFF. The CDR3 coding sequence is TGTGCCAGCAGCACCCTTGGGGGAAAGGGAAACACCGGGGAGCTGTTTTTT.